This T cell receptor (beta chain) was recorded in a study of T cell repertoires in breast cancer. Study-wide context: Most of the roughly 20 tumors had ER+/PR+ status. General study results and limits: Transcript abundance and primer differences skewed clone recovery in emulsion RT-PCR. TCR overlap with tumor was roughly 8% in involved nodes and around 2.2% in tumor-free nodes. Fewer than 20 TCR pairs shared by seven or more tumors were possibly tumor-specific.

Trimming removed 4 bases from V and 4 bases from J, with 10 bases in between. The CDR3 extends over 13 amino acids. Germline V gene lookup returns CDR1 SNHLY and CDR2 FYNNEI. On this clonotype itself: Antigen specificity is unknown.

Blocking oligonucleotides added to a second nested PCR suppressed unpaired genes. TCRdb reanalysed the emulsion pairing reads using MiXCR and keeps one entry per CDR3 protein. The sample consists of tens of thousands of distinct CDR3 sequences, 45% of them appearing once. The expanded emulsion RT-PCR method captured paired alpha and beta chains from CD8+ T cells. The clonotype originates from a pool of human donors with breast cancer or a healthy control (not recorded which). The sequencing input was CD8+ T cells. The chain couples TRBV2 to TRBJ1-2, with D unresolved. In DNA, the CDR3 is TGTGCCAGCAGTGTGAAGGAGTTCTATGGCTACACCTTC. It translates to CASSVKEFYGYTF. Together with reference TRBV2 and TRBJ1-2, the CDR3 gives the full variable domain: EPEVTQTPSHQVTQMGQEVILRCVPISNHLYFYWYRQILGQKVEFLVSFYNNEISEKSEIFDDQFSVERPDGSNFTLKIRSTKLEDSAMYFCASSVKEFYGYTFGSGTRLTVV.